This TCR beta chain was sequenced during a study of radiotherapy plus CTLA-4 blockade in lung cancer. As for the study in general: Disease control was present in 30% to 40% of patients, and objective responses in approximately 18%.

The CDR3 is 13 amino acids. V was pared by 2 bases and J by 7 bases, with 12 bases between. Germline V CDR1 and CDR2: SGHNT, YENEEA. Broader study findings: Expansion of tumor-derived TCR clones was observed in blood after radiotherapy plus ipilimumab. Increased serum interferon-beta after radiation also reportedly predicted response strongly.

Generated by immunoSEQ multiplex PCR, the TCRdb table keeps only in-frame clones and is missing some. Here the sample spans some 32,000 clones, less than 75% being singletons. Notes on this clone: What it binds is not known.

The receptor was isolated from a human donor with non-small cell lung cancer who had stable disease on radiotherapy plus ipilimumab. The chain combines TRBV11-3 with TRBJ2-7; no reliable D call. The sample consisted of peripheral blood, taken from a patient treated with radiotherapy plus ipilimumab. The chain's CDR3 is CASSLRADGEQYF. The CDR3 DNA follows: TGTGCCAGCAGCTTAAGGGCGGACGGGGAGCAGTACTTC. The full variable domain, completed using reference TRBV11-3 and TRBJ2-7, is EAGVVQSPRYKIIEKKQPVAFWCNPISGHNTLYWYLQNLGQGPELLIRYENEEAVDDSQLPKDRFSAERLKGVDSTLKIQPAELGDSAVYLCASSLRADGEQYFGPGTRLTVT.